The rows below give T cell receptor beta chains drawn from one sample of a study of blood T cells in healthy people across ages. TCRdb fed the 5' RACE reads into MiXCR, producing one record per CDR3 protein. The sample contains about 970,000 distinct CDR3 sequences, just over 50% of which appear only once. The sample consisted of blood. The receptors were gathered from a woman aged 55-70 years in good health. Both conserved end residues are part of each CDR3. The order of the fields is J gene, clone size, V gene, D gene, CDR3 protein, CDR3 DNA. D genes are given only for firm matches. Some rows mark clone size as missing; the rest say once, few, many or name a class of expanded clone.

>TRBJ2-7|few|TRBV5-1|-
CASSLGDSFSYEQYF
TGCGCCAGCAGCTTGGGAGACTCTTTCTCCTACGAGCAGTACTTC
>TRBJ2-3|-|TRBV15|TRBD2
CATSRGLAGIGNTQYF
TGTGCCACCAGCAGAGGTCTAGCGGGAATCGGTAATACGCAGTATTTT
>TRBJ2-7|-|TRBV7-8|-
CASSVEESPYEQYF
TGTGCCAGCAGCGTAGAGGAGTCACCGTACGAGCAGTACTTC
>TRBJ2-1|-|TRBV7-3|TRBD2
CASSFEGTSGYNEQFF
TGTGCCAGCAGTTTTGAGGGGACTAGCGGATACAATGAGCAGTTCTTC
>TRBJ2-7|-|TRBV7-2|TRBD1
CASRTRQGAVYEQYF
TGTGCCAGCAGAACTCGTCAGGGGGCTGTGTACGAGCAGTACTTC
>TRBJ2-1|-|TRBV20-1|TRBD1
CSARDLQGVAPGQFF
TGCAGTGCTAGAGATTTACAGGGGGTCGCCCCCGGGCAGTTCTTC
>TRBJ2-7|-|TRBV12-3/TRBV12-4|-
CASSRQLHYEQYF
TGTGCCAGCAGTAGACAGTTACACTACGAGCAGTACTTC
>TRBJ2-7|few|TRBV24-1|-
CATSDLNYEQYF
TGTGCCACCAGTGATCTAAACTACGAGCAGTACTTC
>TRBJ2-6|-|TRBV4-3|TRBD1
CASSHYRDRGSGANVLTF
TGCGCCAGCAGCCATTACCGGGACAGGGGTTCTGGGGCCAACGTCCTGACTTTC
>TRBJ2-3|many|TRBV9|-
CASSVSGGHGDTQYF
TGTGCCAGCAGCGTGTCCGGCGGGCACGGAGATACGCAGTATTTT
>TRBJ2-5|-|TRBV3-1|-
CASSQRAQETQYF
TGTGCCAGCAGCCAGAGGGCCCAAGAGACCCAGTACTTC
>TRBJ2-7|few|TRBV7-9|-
CASSLKDEQYF
TGTGCCAGCAGCTTAAAGGACGAGCAGTACTTC
>TRBJ2-3|few|TRBV7-8|TRBD2
CASSFAGADTQYF
TGTGCCAGCAGCTTTGCGGGGGCAGATACGCAGTATTTT
>TRBJ1-5|-|TRBV20-1|-
CSAVRDSNQPQHF
TGCAGTGCGGTCAGAGATAGCAATCAGCCCCAGCATTTT
>TRBJ1-6|few|TRBV28|TRBD1
CASRRIIGGQGVLYNSPLHF
TGTGCCAGCAGACGCATAATAGGAGGACAGGGGGTCCTTTATAATTCACCCCTCCACTTT